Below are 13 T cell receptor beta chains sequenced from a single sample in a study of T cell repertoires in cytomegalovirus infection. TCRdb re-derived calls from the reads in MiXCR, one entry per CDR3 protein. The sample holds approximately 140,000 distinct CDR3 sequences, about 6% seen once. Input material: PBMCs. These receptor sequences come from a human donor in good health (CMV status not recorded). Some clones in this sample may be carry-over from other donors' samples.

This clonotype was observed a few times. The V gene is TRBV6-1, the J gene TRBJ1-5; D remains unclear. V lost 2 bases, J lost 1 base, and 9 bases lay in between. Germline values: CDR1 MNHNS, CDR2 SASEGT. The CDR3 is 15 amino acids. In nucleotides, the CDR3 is TGTGCCAGCAGTGAAACTATCAGGAGCAATCAGCCCCAGCATTTT. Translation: CASSETIRSNQPQHF.

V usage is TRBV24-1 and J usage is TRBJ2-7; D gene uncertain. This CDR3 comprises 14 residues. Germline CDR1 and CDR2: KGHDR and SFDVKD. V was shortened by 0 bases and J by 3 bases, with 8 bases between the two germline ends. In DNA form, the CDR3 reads TGTGCCACCAGTGATTTGAGTACTAACTACGAGCAGTACTTC. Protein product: CATSDLSTNYEQYF.

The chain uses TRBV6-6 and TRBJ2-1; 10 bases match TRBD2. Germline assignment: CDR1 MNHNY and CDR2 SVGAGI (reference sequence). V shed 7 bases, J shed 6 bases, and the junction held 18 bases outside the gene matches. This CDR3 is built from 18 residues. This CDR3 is CASTIDPSLAGRVNEQFF. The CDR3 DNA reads TGTGCCAGCACGATAGACCCCTCACTAGCGGGGAGAGTCAATGAGCAGTTCTTC.

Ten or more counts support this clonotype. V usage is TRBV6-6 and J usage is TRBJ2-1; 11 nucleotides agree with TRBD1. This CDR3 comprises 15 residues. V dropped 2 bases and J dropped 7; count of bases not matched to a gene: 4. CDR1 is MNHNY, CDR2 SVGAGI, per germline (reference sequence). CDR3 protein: CASSYGGQGANEQFF. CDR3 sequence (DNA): TGTGCCAGCAGTTACGGAGGACAGGGGGCAAATGAGCAGTTCTTC.

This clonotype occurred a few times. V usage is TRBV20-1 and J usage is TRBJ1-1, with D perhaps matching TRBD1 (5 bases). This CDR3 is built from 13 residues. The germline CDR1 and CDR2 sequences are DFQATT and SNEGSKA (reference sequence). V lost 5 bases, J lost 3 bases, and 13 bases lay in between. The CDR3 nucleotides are TGCAGTGCTCGGGACCGGAGGTACACTGAAGCTTTCTTT. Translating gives CSARDRRYTEAFF.

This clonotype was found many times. Here the CDR3 DNA reads TGTGCCAGCAGTCCTTACAGCGGGGACACCCGGCAGGTCTACGAGCAGTACTTC. This encodes CASSPYSGDTRQVYEQYF. This sequence joins TRBV6-2 or TRBV6-3 and TRBJ2-7; tentatively, D is TRBD2 (7 bases). Germline lookup yields CDR1 MNHEY and CDR2 SVGEGT. This CDR3 is built from 18 residues. Between the trimmed V and J ends, which lost 5 bases and 3 bases, there was a span of 26 bases.

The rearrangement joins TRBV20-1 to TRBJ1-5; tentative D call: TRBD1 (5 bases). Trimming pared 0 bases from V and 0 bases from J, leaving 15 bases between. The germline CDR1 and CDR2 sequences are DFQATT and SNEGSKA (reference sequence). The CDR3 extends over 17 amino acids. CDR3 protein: CSARDQQGSVSNQPQHF. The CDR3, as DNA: TGCAGTGCTAGAGATCAGCAGGGTTCCGTTAGCAATCAGCCCCAGCATTTT.

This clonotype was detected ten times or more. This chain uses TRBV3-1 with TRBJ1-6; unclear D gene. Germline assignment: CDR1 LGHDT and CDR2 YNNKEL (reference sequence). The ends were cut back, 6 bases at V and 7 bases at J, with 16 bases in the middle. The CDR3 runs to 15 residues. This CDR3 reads CASSGFRMRNSPLHF. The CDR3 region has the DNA TGTGCCAGCAGTGGATTTCGGATGCGGAATTCACCCCTCCACTTT.

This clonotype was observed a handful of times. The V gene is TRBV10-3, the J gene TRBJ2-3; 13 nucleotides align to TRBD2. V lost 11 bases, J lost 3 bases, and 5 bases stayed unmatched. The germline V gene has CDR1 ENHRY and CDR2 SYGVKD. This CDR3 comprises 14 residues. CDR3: CAAGLAGETDTQYF. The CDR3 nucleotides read TGTGCCGCAGGACTAGCGGGAGAGACAGATACGCAGTATTTT.

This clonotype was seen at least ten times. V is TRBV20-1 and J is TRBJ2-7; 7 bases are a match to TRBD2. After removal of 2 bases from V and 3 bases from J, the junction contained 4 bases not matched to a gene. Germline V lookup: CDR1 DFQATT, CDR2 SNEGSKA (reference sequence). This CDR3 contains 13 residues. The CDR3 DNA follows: TGCAGTGCTAGACAACCGGGAGGCTACGAGCAGTACTTC. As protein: CSARQPGGYEQYF.

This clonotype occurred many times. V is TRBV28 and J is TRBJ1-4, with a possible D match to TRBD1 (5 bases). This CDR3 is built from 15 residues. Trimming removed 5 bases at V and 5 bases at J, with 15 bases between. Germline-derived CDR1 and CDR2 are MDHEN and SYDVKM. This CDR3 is CASSRGLRGNEKLFF. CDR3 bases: TGTGCCAGCAGTCGGGGCCTCCGAGGGAATGAAAAACTGTTTTTT.

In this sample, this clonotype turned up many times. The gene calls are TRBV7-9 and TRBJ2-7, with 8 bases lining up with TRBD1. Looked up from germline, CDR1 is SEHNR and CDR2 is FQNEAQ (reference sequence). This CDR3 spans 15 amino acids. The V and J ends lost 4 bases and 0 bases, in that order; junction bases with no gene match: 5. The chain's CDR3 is CASSSDRGYSYEQYF. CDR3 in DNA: TGTGCCAGCAGCTCAGACAGGGGCTACTCCTACGAGCAGTACTTC. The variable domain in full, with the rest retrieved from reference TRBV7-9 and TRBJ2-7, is DTGVSQNPRHKITKRGQNVTFRCDPISEHNRLYWYRQTLGQGPEFLTYFQNEAQLEKSRLLSDRFSAERPKGSFSTLEIQRTEQGDSAMYLCASSSDRGYSYEQYFGPGTRLTVT.

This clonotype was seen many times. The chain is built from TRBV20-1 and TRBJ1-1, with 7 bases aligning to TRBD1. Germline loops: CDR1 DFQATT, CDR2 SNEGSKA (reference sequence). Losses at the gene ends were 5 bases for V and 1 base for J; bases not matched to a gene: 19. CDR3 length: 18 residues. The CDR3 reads CSARARLAGQRTNTEAFF. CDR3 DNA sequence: TGCAGTGCTCGCGCCCGTCTAGCGGGACAGCGGACGAACACTGAAGCTTTCTTT.